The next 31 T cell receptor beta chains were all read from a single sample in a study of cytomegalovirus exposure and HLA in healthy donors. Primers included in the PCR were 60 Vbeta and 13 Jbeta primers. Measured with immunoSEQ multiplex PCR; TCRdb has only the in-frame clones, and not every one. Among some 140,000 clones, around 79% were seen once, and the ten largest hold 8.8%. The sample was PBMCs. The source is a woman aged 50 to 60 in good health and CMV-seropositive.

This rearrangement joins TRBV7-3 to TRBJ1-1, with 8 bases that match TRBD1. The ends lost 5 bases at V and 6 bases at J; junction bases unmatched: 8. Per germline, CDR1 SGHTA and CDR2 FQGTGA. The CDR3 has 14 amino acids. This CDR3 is CASSPVGQGAEAFF. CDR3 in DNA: TGTGCCAGCAGCCCAGTAGGACAGGGAGCTGAAGCTTTCTTT.

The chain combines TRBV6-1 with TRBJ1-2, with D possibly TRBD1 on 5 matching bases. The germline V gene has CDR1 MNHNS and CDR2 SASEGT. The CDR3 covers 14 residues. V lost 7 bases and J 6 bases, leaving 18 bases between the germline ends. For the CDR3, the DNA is TGTGCCAGCACCGGGACTGTTCAAGAGGATGGCTACACCTTC. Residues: CASTGTVQEDGYTF.

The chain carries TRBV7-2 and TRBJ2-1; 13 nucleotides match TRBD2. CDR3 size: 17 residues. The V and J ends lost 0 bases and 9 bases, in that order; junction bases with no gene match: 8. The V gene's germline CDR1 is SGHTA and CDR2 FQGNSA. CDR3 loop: CASSLAVTSGGDTEQFF. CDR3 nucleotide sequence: TGTGCCAGCAGCTTAGCGGTTACTAGCGGGGGGGACACTGAGCAGTTCTTC.

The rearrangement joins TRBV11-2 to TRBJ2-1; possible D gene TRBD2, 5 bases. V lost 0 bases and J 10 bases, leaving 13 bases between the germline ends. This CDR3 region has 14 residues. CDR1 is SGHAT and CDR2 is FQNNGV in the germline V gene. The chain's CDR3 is CASSLDTPGGEQFF. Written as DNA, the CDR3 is TGTGCCAGCAGCTTAGATACCCCAGGAGGCGAGCAGTTCTTC.

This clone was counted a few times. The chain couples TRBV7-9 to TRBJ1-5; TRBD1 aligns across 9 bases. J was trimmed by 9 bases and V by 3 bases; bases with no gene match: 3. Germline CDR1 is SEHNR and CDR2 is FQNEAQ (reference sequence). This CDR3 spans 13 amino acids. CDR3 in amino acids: CASSLGTGRPQHF. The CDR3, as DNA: TGTGCCAGCAGCTTGGGGACAGGGCGGCCCCAGCATTTT.

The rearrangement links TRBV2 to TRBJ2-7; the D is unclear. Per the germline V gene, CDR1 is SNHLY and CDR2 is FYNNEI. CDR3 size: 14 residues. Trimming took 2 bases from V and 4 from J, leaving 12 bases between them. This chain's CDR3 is CASSEQGVEYEQYF. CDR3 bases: TGTGCCAGCAGTGAACAAGGAGTCGAGTACGAGCAGTACTTC.

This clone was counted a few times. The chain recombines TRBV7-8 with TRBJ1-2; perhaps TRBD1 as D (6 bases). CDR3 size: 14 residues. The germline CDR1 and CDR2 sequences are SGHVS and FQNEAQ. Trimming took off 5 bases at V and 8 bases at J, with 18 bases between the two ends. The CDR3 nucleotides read TGTGCCAGCAGCCCTAGGGACAACATGGGCGGCTACACCTTC. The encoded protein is CASSPRDNMGGYTF.

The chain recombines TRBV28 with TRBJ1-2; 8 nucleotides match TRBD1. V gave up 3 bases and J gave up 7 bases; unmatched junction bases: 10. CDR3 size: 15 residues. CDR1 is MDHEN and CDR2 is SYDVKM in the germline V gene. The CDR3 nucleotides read TGTGCCAGCAGTTTTGGCTCCGGGACAGGTCCTGGCTACACCTTC. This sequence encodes CASSFGSGTGPGYTF.

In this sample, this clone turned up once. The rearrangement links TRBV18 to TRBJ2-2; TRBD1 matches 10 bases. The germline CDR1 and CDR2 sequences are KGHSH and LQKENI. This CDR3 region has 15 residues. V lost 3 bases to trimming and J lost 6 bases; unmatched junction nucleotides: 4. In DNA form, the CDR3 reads TGTGCCAGCTCACCCGACAGGGGGCAGTCCGGGGAGCTGTTTTTT. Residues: CASSPDRGQSGELFF.

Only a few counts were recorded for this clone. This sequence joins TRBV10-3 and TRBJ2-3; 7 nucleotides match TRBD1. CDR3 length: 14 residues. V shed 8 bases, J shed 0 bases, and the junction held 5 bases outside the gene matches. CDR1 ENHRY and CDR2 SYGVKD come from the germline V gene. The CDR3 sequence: CAIRQGSSTDTQYF. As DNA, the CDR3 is TGTGCCATCCGACAGGGTTCTAGCACAGATACGCAGTATTTT.

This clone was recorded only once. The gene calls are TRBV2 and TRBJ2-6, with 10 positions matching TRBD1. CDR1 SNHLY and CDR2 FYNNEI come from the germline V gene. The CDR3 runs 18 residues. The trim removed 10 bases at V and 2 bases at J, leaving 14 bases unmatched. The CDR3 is CATQDRGSLLAGANVLTF. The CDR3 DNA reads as TGTGCCACTCAGGACAGGGGGTCTCTGTTGGCTGGGGCCAACGTCCTGACTTTC.

Here the CDR3 DNA reads TGCGCCAGCAGCACGACAGGTTTCCAAGAGACCCAGTACTTC. It yields the protein CASSTTGFQETQYF. The V call is TRBV5-1, the J call TRBJ2-5; tentatively, D is TRBD1 (6 bases). Germline V gene lookup returns CDR1 SGHRS and CDR2 YFSETQ. This CDR3 has 14 amino acids. The V gene lost 4 bases and the J gene lost 1 base, with 11 bases spanning the gap.

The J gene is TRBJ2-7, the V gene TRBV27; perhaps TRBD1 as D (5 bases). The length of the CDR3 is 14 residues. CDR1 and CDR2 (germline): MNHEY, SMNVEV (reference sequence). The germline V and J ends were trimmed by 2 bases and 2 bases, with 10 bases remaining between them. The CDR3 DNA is TGTGCCAGCAGTTTAAAGGGGATAACCTACGAGCAGTACTTC. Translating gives CASSLKGITYEQYF.

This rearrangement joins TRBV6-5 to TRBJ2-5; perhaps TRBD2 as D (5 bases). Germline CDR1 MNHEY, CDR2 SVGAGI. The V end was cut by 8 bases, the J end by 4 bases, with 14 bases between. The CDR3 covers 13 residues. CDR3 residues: CASGLLRAETQYF. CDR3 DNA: TGTGCCAGCGGATTGTTGAGGGCAGAGACCCAGTACTTC.

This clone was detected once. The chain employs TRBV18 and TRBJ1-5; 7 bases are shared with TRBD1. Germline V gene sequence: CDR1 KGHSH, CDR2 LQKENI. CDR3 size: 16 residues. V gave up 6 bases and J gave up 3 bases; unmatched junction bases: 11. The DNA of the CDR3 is TGTGCCAGCTCTCCTATCCCCGGGACAGCCAATCAGCCCCAGCATTTT. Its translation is CASSPIPGTANQPQHF.

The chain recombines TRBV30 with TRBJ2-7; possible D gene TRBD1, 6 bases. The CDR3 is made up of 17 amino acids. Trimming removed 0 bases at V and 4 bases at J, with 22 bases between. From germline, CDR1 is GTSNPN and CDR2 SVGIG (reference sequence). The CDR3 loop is CAWSVLLEQGLRYEQYF. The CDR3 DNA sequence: TGTGCCTGGAGTGTATTGCTCGAACAGGGCCTTAGGTACGAGCAGTACTTC.

This CDR3 is CASSRRQTLGDTQYF. In DNA, the CDR3 is TGCGCCAGCAGCCGGAGACAGACTCTGGGTGATACGCAGTATTTT. The chain recombines TRBV4-3 with TRBJ2-3, with a possible D match to TRBD1 (5 bases). The V end was cut by 4 bases, the J end by 6 bases, with 17 bases between. The CDR3 runs to 15 residues. Germline assignment: CDR1 LGHNA and CDR2 YSLEER.

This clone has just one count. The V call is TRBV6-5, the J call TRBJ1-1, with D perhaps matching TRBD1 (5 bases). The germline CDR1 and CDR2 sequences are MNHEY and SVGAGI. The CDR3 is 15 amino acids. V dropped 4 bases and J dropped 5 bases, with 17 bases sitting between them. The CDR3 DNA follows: TGTGCCAGCAGTTCCCTTGCTGGGGCCGGGACTGAAGCTTTCTTT. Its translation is CASSSLAGAGTEAFF.

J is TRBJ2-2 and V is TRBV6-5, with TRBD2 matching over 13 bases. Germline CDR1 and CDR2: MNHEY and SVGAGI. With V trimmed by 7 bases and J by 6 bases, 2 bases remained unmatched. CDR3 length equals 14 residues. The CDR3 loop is CASNGLAGAGELFF. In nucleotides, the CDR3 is TGTGCCAGCAATGGACTAGCGGGGGCCGGGGAGCTGTTTTTT.

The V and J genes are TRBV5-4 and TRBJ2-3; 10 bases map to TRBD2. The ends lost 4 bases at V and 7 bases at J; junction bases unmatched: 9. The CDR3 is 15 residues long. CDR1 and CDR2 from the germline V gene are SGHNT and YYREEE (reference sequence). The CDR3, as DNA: TGTGCCAGCAGCAAAGGGACTAGCGAGCGCAATACGCAGTATTTT. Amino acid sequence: CASSKGTSERNTQYF.

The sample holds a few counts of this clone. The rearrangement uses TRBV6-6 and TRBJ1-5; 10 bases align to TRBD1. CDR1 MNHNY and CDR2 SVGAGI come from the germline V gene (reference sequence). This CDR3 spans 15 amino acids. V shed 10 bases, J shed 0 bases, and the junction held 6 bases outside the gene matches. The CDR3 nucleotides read TGTGCCACGGTTGACAGGGGGCCTAGCAATCAGCCCCAGCATTTT. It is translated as CATVDRGPSNQPQHF.

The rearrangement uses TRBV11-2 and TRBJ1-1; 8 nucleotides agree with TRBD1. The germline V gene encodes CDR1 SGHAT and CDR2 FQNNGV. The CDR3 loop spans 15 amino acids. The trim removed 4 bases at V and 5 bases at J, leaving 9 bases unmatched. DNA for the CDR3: TGTGCCAGCAGCTCCAGGGGGCTATTCAGTACTGAAGCTTTCTTT. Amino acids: CASSSRGLFSTEAFF.

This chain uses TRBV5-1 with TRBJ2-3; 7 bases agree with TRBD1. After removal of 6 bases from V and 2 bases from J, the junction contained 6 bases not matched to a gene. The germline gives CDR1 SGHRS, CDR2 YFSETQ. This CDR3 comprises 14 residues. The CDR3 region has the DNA TGCGCCAGCAACCTAGACAGGGTCACAGATACGCAGTATTTT. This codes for CASNLDRVTDTQYF. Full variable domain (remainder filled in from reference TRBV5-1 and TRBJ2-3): KAGVTQTPRYLIKTRGQQVTLSCSPISGHRSVSWYQQTPGQGLQFLFEYFSETQRNKGNFPGRFSGRQFSNSRSEMNVSTLELGDSALYLCASNLDRVTDTQYFGPGTRLTVL.

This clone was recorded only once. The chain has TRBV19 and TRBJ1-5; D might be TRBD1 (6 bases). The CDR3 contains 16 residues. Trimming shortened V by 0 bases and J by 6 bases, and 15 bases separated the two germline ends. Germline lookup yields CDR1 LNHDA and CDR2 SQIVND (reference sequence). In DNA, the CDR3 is TGTGCCAGTAGTATAGATCTCAGACAGGTCGGTCAGCCCCAGCATTTT. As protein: CASSIDLRQVGQPQHF.

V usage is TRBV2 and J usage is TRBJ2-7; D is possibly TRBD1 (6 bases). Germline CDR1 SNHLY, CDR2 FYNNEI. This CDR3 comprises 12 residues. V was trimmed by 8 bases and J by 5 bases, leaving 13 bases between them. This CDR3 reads CASGAQGHEQYF. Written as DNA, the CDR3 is TGTGCCAGCGGGGCACAGGGCCACGAGCAGTACTTC.

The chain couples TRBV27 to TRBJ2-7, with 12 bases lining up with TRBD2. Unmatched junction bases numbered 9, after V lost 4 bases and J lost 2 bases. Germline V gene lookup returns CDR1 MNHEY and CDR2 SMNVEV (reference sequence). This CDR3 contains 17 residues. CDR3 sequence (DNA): TGTGCCAGCAGTTCTAGCGGGGGGGCCTGGTTACCCTACGAGCAGTACTTC. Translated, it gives CASSSSGGAWLPYEQYF.

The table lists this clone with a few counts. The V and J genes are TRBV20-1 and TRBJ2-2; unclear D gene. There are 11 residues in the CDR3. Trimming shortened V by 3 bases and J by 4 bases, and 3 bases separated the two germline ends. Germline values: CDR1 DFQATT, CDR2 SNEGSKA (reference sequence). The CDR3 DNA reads TGCAGTGCTAGCGGCACCGGGGAGCTGTTTTTT. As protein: CSASGTGELFF.

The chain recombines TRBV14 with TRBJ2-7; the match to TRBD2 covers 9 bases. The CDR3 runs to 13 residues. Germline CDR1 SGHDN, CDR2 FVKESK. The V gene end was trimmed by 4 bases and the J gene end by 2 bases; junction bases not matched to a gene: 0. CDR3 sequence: CASSPSGAYEQYF. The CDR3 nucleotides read TGTGCCAGCAGCCCTAGCGGGGCCTACGAGCAGTACTTC.

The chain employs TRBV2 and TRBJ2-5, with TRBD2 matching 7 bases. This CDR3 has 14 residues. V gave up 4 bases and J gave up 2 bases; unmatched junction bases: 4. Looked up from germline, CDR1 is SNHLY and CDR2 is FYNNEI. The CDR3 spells CASSAGREQETQYF. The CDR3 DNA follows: TGTGCCAGCAGTGCTGGGAGGGAGCAAGAGACCCAGTACTTC.

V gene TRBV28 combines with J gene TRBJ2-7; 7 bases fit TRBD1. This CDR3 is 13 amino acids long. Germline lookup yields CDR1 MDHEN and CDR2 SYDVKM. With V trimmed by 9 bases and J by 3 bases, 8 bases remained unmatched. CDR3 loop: CASIDRALYEQYF. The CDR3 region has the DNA TGTGCCAGTATTGACAGGGCGCTCTACGAGCAGTACTTC.

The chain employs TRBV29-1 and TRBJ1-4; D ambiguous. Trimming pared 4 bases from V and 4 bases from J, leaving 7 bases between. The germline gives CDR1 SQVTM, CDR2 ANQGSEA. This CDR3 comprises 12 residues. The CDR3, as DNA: TGCAGCGTTGGGCAGATTAATGAAAAACTGTTTTTT. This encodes CSVGQINEKLFF.